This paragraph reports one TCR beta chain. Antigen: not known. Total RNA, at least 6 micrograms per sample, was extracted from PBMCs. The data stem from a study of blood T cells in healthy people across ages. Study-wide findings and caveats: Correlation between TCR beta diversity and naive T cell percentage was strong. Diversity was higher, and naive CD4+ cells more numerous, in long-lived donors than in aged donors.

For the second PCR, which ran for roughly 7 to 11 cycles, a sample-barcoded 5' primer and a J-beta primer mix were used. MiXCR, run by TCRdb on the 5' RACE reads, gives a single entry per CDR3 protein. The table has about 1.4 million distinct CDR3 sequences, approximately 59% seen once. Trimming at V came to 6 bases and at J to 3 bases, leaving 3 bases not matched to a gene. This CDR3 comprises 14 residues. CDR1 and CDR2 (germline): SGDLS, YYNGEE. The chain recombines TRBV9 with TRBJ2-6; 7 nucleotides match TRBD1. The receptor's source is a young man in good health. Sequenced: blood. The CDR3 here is CASNRGGGANVLTF. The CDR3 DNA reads TGTGCCAGCAACAGGGGTGGTGGGGCCAACGTCCTGACTTTC. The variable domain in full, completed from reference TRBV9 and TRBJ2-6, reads DSGVTQTPKHLITATGQRVTLRCSPRSGDLSVYWYQQSLDQGLQFLIQYYNGEERAKGNILERFSAQQFPDLHSELNLSSLELGDSALYFCASNRGGGANVLTFGAGSRLTVL.